The source of this T cell receptor (beta chain) is a study of T cell responses to AZD1222 COVID-19 vaccine. Concerning this clone: The antigen is not known.

Sequencing used immunoSEQ multiplex PCR; TCRdb keeps in-frame clones, though not all of them. The sample consists of approximately 150,000 clones, 88% of them appearing once. Broader study findings: Most donors were white British, females outnumbered males, and clonal diversity was possibly underestimated. In all cases, repertoires were sampled only after the peak T cell response. Reports say nearly half of spike-specific TCRs go after unmutated variant regions. Spike-specific TCR breadth rose after two AZD1222 doses, and depth rose as well.

The germline V gene has CDR1 LNHNV and CDR2 YYDKDF (reference sequence). The CDR3 has 15 amino acids. V lost 0 bases, J lost 2 bases, and 7 bases lay in between. The chain couples TRBV15 to TRBJ2-2, with no clear D. This receptor was taken from an adult in good health. The input for sequencing was peripheral blood, taken on day 0 of MenACWY control vaccination. This CDR3 is CATSRDRINTGELFF. The CDR3 nucleotides read TGTGCCACCAGCAGAGACAGAATTAACACCGGGGAGCTGTTTTTT.